The next 30 T cell receptor beta chains were all read from a single sample in a study of technical replicates of blood from a handful of donors. Measured with immunoSEQ multiplex PCR; TCRdb has only the in-frame clones, and not every one. The sample has under 90,000 clones, approximately 90% seen once. Specimen: T cells isolated from PBMCs. Source of these receptors: a human donor in good health.

This chain connects TRBV14 to TRBJ1-2; 9 bases are a match to TRBD1. The V gene end was trimmed by 2 bases and the J gene end by 4 bases; junction bases not matched to a gene: 8. The length of the CDR3 is 16 residues. Per germline, CDR1 SGHDN and CDR2 FVKESK. CDR3 protein: CASSQLGTGIGYGYTF. For the CDR3, the DNA is TGTGCCAGCAGCCAACTCGGGACAGGGATTGGCTATGGCTACACCTTC.

The rearrangement uses TRBV4-1 and TRBJ1-5; D may be TRBD1 (5 bases). This CDR3 has 15 residues. Trimming shortened V by 3 bases and J by 5 bases, and 14 bases separated the two germline ends. Germline V CDR1 and CDR2: MGHRA, YSYEKL. The CDR3: CASSHQGLSHQPQHF. The CDR3 DNA is TGCGCCAGCAGCCATCAGGGCCTGTCACATCAGCCCCAGCATTTT.

This clone was observed a single time. The V gene is TRBV19, the J gene TRBJ2-4; TRBD1 matches 7 bases. With V trimmed by 8 bases and J by 5 bases, 12 bases remained unmatched. This CDR3 spans 15 amino acids. CDR1 is LNHDA and CDR2 is SQIVND in the germline V gene (reference sequence). Here the CDR3 DNA reads TGTGCCAGTGGGAAGCCGGGACAGAGTGAAAACATTCAGTACTTC. Amino acid sequence: CASGKPGQSENIQYF. The entire variable domain, with the rest obtained from reference TRBV19 and TRBJ2-4, is as follows: DGGITQSPKYLFRKEGQNVTLSCEQNLNHDAMYWYRQDPGQGLRLIYYSQIVNDFQKGDIAEGYSVSREKKESFPLTVTSAQKNPTAFYLCASGKPGQSENIQYFGAGTRLSVL.

The V and J genes are TRBV25-1 and TRBJ1-3; D is ambiguous. This CDR3 has 14 amino acids. Trimming removed 1 base from V and 3 bases from J, with 7 bases in between. CDR1 and CDR2 (germline): MGHDK, SYGVNS. CDR3 residues: CASSEFRGGNTIYF. In DNA, the CDR3 is TGTGCCAGCAGTGAATTTAGAGGTGGAAACACCATATATTTT.

Details on this clone: The junction departs from germline at one end; a sequencing error may be responsible. The CDR3 nucleotides read TGTGCCAGCAGCTTGATTTTACTATTACCGCCTAACTTC. Protein: CASSLILLLPPNF. The chain carries TRBV5-8 and TRBJ1-2, with D unclear. Germline V CDR1 and CDR2: SGHTS, YDEGEE. The CDR3 is 13 amino acids.

This clone was found once. The chain is built from TRBV28 and TRBJ1-1; D possibly corresponds to TRBD1 (5 bases). Deletions cut 6 bases from V and 1 base from J, with 15 bases between. The CDR3 covers 15 residues. Germline V gene lookup returns CDR1 MDHEN and CDR2 SYDVKM. As DNA, the CDR3 is TGTGCCAGCAGCCCGGGGGGAAAGAAGAACACTGAAGCTTTCTTT. Translation gives CASSPGGKKNTEAFF. Supplemented by reference TRBV28 and TRBJ1-1, the full variable domain reads DVKVTQSSRYLVKRTGEKVFLECVQDMDHENMFWYRQDPGLGLRLIYFSYDVKMKEKGDIPEGYSVSREKKERFSLILESASTNQTSMYLCASSPGGKKNTEAFFGQGTRLTVV.

This chain connects TRBV5-4 to TRBJ2-5; 11 bases match TRBD2. CDR1 SGHNT and CDR2 YYREEE come from the germline V gene (reference sequence). Germline trimming cut 5 bases from V and 3 bases from J; bases unmatched to any gene: 3. The CDR3 has 14 amino acids. Written as DNA, the CDR3 is TGTGCCAGCAGACTAGCGGGGGCAAAAGAGACCCAGTACTTC. Translation: CASRLAGAKETQYF.

The chain employs TRBV5-1 and TRBJ1-1; no clear D gene. Germline CDR1 reads SGHRS; CDR2 reads YFSETQ. The germline V and J ends were trimmed by 2 bases and 2 bases, with 7 bases remaining between them. This CDR3 spans 13 amino acids. In DNA form, the CDR3 reads TGCGCCAGCAGCTTCGGGATTAACACTGAAGCTTTCTTT. Its protein product is CASSFGINTEAFF.

The V call is TRBV6-1, the J call TRBJ1-3; D possibly corresponds to TRBD1 (5 bases). This CDR3 region has 13 residues. Germline-derived CDR1 and CDR2 are MNHNS and SASEGT. Trimming left V 8 bases short and J 2 bases short, with 10 bases between. The DNA of the CDR3 is TGTGCCAGCTTGGACATGGCTGGAAACACCATATATTTT. Protein: CASLDMAGNTIYF.

This chain joins TRBV9 and TRBJ2-5; D is possibly TRBD2 (6 bases). The CDR3 sequence is 14 residues long. V was cut by 0 bases and J by 1 base, with 7 bases left in between. The V gene's germline CDR1 is SGDLS and CDR2 YYNGEE. CDR3 DNA: TGTGCCAGCAGCGTAGAACTAGCCCAAGAGACCCAGTACTTC. This codes for CASSVELAQETQYF.

The rearrangement links TRBV4-1 to TRBJ2-7; 9 bases align to TRBD1. Germline loops: CDR1 MGHRA, CDR2 YSYEKL. J was trimmed by 0 bases and V by 2 bases; bases with no gene match: 2. The CDR3 has 15 residues. The CDR3 DNA sequence: TGCGCCAGCAGCCAACGGACAGGGGACTCCTACGAGCAGTACTTC. It yields the protein CASSQRTGDSYEQYF.

This rearrangement joins TRBV5-6 to TRBJ2-6; 8 bases are a match to TRBD1. This CDR3 region has 16 residues. CDR1 is SGHDT, CDR2 YYEEEE, per germline. V dropped 4 bases and J dropped 0; count of bases not matched to a gene: 3. CDR3 sequence: CASSRDRNSGANVLTF. CDR3 coding DNA: TGTGCCAGCAGCCGGGACAGGAACTCTGGGGCCAACGTCCTGACTTTC.

J is TRBJ2-3 and V is TRBV2; weak D call: TRBD2 (6 bases). The CDR3 has 16 amino acids. Deletions cut 0 bases from V and 4 bases from J, with 14 bases between. Germline-derived CDR1 and CDR2 are SNHLY and FYNNEI. The CDR3 nucleotides are TGTGCCAGCAGTGAAGCGGGGTGGCGGGGCTCAGATACGCAGTATTTT. This codes for CASSEAGWRGSDTQYF. Supplemented by reference TRBV2 and TRBJ2-3, the full variable domain reads EPEVTQTPSHQVTQMGQEVILRCVPISNHLYFYWYRQILGQKVEFLVSFYNNEISEKSEIFDDQFSVERPDGSNFTLKIRSTKLEDSAMYFCASSEAGWRGSDTQYFGPGTRLTVL.

The chain couples TRBV18 to TRBJ1-6; D is undetermined. The CDR3 has 12 residues. From germline, CDR1 is KGHSH and CDR2 LQKENI. V dropped 6 bases and J dropped 9 bases, with 9 bases sitting between them. The CDR3 sequence is CASSLTGSPLHF. In nucleotides, the CDR3 is TGTGCCAGCTCCCTTACGGGTTCACCCCTCCACTTT. Supplemented by reference TRBV18 and TRBJ1-6, the full variable domain reads NAGVMQNPRHLVRRRGQEARLRCSPMKGHSHVYWYRQLPEEGLKFMVYLQKENIIDESGMPKERFSAEFPKEGPSILRIQQVVRGDSAAYFCASSLTGSPLHFGNGTRLTVT.

CDR3 loop: CASSSGLLALTRGPTDTQYF. The CDR3 coding sequence is TGCGCCAGCAGCAGTGGCCTCCTGGCCCTTACTAGGGGGCCCACAGATACGCAGTATTTT. V usage is TRBV5-1 and J usage is TRBJ2-3; 7 positions match TRBD1. The V and J ends lost 4 bases and 2 bases, in that order; junction bases with no gene match: 22. The CDR3 sequence is 20 residues long. Germline V gene data show CDR1 as SGHRS and CDR2 as YFSETQ.

The gene calls are TRBV27 and TRBJ1-2; D might be TRBD1 (6 bases). This CDR3 spans 18 amino acids. Germline values: CDR1 MNHEY, CDR2 SMNVEV (reference sequence). V lost 3 bases and J lost 4, with 24 bases in between. CDR3 bases: TGTGCCAGCAGTTTTCGACAACAGGGAGCCAAGTATAGCTATGGCTACACCTTC. Amino acids: CASSFRQQGAKYSYGYTF.

The rearrangement uses TRBV7-9 and TRBJ2-2; 10 bases line up with TRBD1. The CDR3 is 14 residues long. Germline assignment: CDR1 SEHNR and CDR2 FQNEAQ (reference sequence). V lost 4 bases and J lost 7; bases outside the gene matches: 3. CDR3 sequence (DNA): TGTGCCAGCAGCTCCGGGACAGGGGACGGGGAGCTGTTTTTT. Translation gives CASSSGTGDGELFF.

V is TRBV7-2 and J is TRBJ2-1; D call uncertain. The CDR3 covers 14 residues. Germline V gene sequence: CDR1 SGHTA, CDR2 FQGNSA. V shed 1 base and J shed 4 bases, with 8 bases lying between them. This CDR3 is CASSLDHSYNEQFF. CDR3 coding DNA: TGTGCCAGCAGCTTAGACCACAGTTACAATGAGCAGTTCTTC.

The chain couples TRBV7-9 to TRBJ1-1, with 8 bases fitting TRBD1. The germline gives CDR1 SEHNR, CDR2 FQNEAQ (reference sequence). The V gene end was trimmed by 5 bases and the J gene end by 3 bases; junction bases not matched to a gene: 5. This CDR3 is built from 14 residues. The CDR3 bases are TGTGCCAGCAGCCCAGGGGGCCTGGACACTGAAGCTTTCTTT. As protein: CASSPGGLDTEAFF. The whole variable domain, remainder taken from reference TRBV7-9 and TRBJ1-1, is DTGVSQNPRHKITKRGQNVTFRCDPISEHNRLYWYRQTLGQGPEFLTYFQNEAQLEKSRLLSDRFSAERPKGSFSTLEIQRTEQGDSAMYLCASSPGGLDTEAFFGQGTRLTVV.

The V and J genes are TRBV5-1 and TRBJ2-4; 9 bases align to TRBD1. The J segment lost 0 bases and the V segment lost 0 bases, leaving 10 bases of the junction unmatched. Per the germline V gene, CDR1 is SGHRS and CDR2 is YFSETQ. The CDR3 length is 19 residues. CDR3 protein: CASSLGWDRDRLAKNIQYF. The CDR3 nucleotides read TGCGCCAGCAGCTTGGGCTGGGACAGGGACAGACTAGCCAAAAACATTCAGTACTTC.

As to this clone: Other nucleotide sequences from this sample produce the same CDR3. The chain carries TRBV5-1 and TRBJ1-4; D is possibly TRBD1 (6 bases). Germline CDR1 reads SGHRS; CDR2 reads YFSETQ. The CDR3 extends over 14 amino acids. Trimming removed 0 bases at V and 7 bases at J, with 10 bases between. The CDR3 loop is CASSLAGVGEKLFF. The CDR3 DNA follows: TGCGCCAGCAGCTTGGCAGGGGTGGGTGAAAAACTGTTTTTT.

Concerning this clone: The identical CDR3 is also encoded by other nucleotide sequences in the sample. V and J are TRBV5-1 and TRBJ1-1; D perhaps matches TRBD1 (5 bases). V was trimmed by 0 bases and J by 8 bases, leaving 8 bases between them. The length of the CDR3 is 12 residues. The germline V gene has CDR1 SGHRS and CDR2 YFSETQ. The CDR3 is CASSLGQTEAFF. The CDR3 nucleotides are TGCGCCAGCAGCTTGGGACAGACAGAAGCTTTCTTT.

This chain connects TRBV15 to TRBJ2-7, with D tentatively TRBD1 (5 bases). Germline-derived CDR1 and CDR2 are LNHNV and YYDKDF (reference sequence). The V gene lost 6 bases and the J gene lost 1 base, with 16 bases spanning the gap. The CDR3 extends over 15 amino acids. The CDR3 is CATSPRSGISYEQYF. CDR3 nucleotide sequence: TGTGCCACCAGTCCTAGGTCAGGGATTTCCTACGAGCAGTACTTC.

The rearrangement joins TRBV6-6 to TRBJ2-1; TRBD1 matches 12 bases. This CDR3 comprises 16 residues. CDR1 and CDR2 from the germline V gene are MNHNY and SVGAGI (reference sequence). V gave up 0 bases and J gave up 10 bases; unmatched junction bases: 7. This chain's CDR3 is CASSYSPGTGGLEQFF. The CDR3 nucleotides read TGTGCCAGCAGTTACTCTCCCGGGACAGGGGGCTTAGAGCAGTTCTTC.

V is TRBV13 and J is TRBJ2-5; the match to TRBD2 covers 7 bases. Germline CDR1 PRHDT, CDR2 FYEKMQ (reference sequence). The CDR3 sequence is 13 residues long. Trimming cost V 4 bases and J 1 base; bases outside gene matches: 0. CDR3 protein: CASSSGGQETQYF. CDR3 in DNA: TGTGCCAGCAGCTCGGGGGGCCAAGAGACCCAGTACTTC.

As DNA, the CDR3 is TGCGCCAGCAGCTTCGGACTAGCGGGAGATACCGGGGAGCTGTTTTTT. Amino acid sequence: CASSFGLAGDTGELFF. The chain links TRBV5-1 to TRBJ2-2, with 13 bases matching TRBD2. V was clipped by 2 bases and J by 5 bases; unmatched bases: 3. Looked up from germline, CDR1 is SGHRS and CDR2 is YFSETQ. The CDR3 consists of 16 residues. The whole variable domain, filled in from reference TRBV5-1 and TRBJ2-2, reads KAGVTQTPRYLIKTRGQQVTLSCSPISGHRSVSWYQQTPGQGLQFLFEYFSETQRNKGNFPGRFSGRQFSNSRSEMNVSTLELGDSALYLCASSFGLAGDTGELFFGEGSRLTVL.

The chain is built from TRBV19 and TRBJ1-1; a weak D match, TRBD1 (6 bases). CDR3 length: 16 residues. Germline-derived CDR1 and CDR2 are LNHDA and SQIVND (reference sequence). The V gene lost 3 bases and the J gene lost 6 bases, with 20 bases spanning the gap. The CDR3 region has the DNA TGTGCCAGTAGTATTTTAAGCGGGGGCGTAGATCCTGAAGCTTTCTTT. Encoded protein: CASSILSGGVDPEAFF.

The chain uses TRBV11-3 and TRBJ2-1, with a tentative D call TRBD2 (7 bases). From germline, CDR1 is SGHNT and CDR2 YENEEA. The germline V and J ends were trimmed by 5 bases and 8 bases, with 19 bases remaining between them. CDR3 length: 15 residues. CDR3 bases: TGTGCCAGCAGCGTCGTAGGGGGAGCGGGGTATGAGCAGTTCTTC. Its protein is CASSVVGGAGYEQFF.

This clone has only a few counts. The V and J genes are TRBV4-1 and TRBJ1-5; D remains unclear. The CDR3 sequence is 13 residues long. The V end was cut by 0 bases, the J end by 6 bases, with 6 bases between. CDR1 is MGHRA and CDR2 is YSYEKL in the germline V gene. CDR3 nucleotide sequence: TGCGCCAGCAGCCAAGAGTCCATTCAGCCCCAGCATTTT. As protein: CASSQESIQPQHF.

This chain connects TRBV28 to TRBJ1-5; D may be TRBD1 (5 bases). V lost 2 bases and J 5 bases, leaving 13 bases between the germline ends. CDR3 length equals 15 residues. Germline loops: CDR1 MDHEN, CDR2 SYDVKM. CDR3 protein: CASSLGGRRDQPQHF. The CDR3 DNA reads TGTGCCAGCAGTTTAGGGGGACGGAGGGATCAGCCCCAGCATTTT.